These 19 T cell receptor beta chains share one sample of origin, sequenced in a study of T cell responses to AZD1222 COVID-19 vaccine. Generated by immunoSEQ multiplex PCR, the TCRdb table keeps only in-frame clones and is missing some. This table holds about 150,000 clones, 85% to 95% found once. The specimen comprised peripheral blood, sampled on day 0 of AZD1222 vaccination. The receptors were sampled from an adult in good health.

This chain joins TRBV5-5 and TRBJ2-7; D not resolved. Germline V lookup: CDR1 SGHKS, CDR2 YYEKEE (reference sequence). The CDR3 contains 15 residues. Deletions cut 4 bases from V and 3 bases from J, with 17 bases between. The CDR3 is CASSPISPWNYEQYF. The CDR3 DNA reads TGTGCCAGCAGCCCGATCTCACCTTGGAACTACGAGCAGTACTTC. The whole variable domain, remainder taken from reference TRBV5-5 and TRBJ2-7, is DAGVTQSPTHLIKTRGQQVTLRCSPISGHKSVSWYQQVLGQGPQFIFQYYEKEERGRGNFPDRFSARQFPNYSSELNVNALLLGDSALYLCASSPISPWNYEQYFGPGTRLTVT.

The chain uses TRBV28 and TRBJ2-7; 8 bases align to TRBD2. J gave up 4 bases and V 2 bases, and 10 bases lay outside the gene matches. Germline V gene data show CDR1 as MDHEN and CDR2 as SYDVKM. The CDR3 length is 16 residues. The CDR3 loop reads CASSLLGTRGLYEQYF. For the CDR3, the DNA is TGTGCCAGCAGTTTACTCGGGACTAGGGGGTTGTACGAGCAGTACTTC. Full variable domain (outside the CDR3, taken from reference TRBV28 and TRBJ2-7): DVKVTQSSRYLVKRTGEKVFLECVQDMDHENMFWYRQDPGLGLRLIYFSYDVKMKEKGDIPEGYSVSREKKERFSLILESASTNQTSMYLCASSLLGTRGLYEQYFGPGTRLTVT.

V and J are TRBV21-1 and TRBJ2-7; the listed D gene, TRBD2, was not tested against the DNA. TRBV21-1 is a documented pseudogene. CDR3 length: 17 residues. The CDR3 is CASSPIRLAGLSYEQYF. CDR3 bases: TGTGCCAGCAGCCCTATCAGACTAGCGGGTTTGTCCTACGAGCAGTACTTC.

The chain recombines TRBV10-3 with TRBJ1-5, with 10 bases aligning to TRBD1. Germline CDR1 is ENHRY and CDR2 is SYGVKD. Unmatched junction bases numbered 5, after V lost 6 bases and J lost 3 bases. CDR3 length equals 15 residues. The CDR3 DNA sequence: TGTGCCATCAGAGGGACAGGGGATGACAATCAGCCCCAGCATTTT. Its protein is CAIRGTGDDNQPQHF.

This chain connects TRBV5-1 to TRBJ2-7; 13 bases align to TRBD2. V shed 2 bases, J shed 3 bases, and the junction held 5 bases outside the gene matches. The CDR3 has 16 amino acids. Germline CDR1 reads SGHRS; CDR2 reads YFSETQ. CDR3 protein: CASSLRTSGSLYEQYF. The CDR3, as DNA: TGCGCCAGCAGCTTACGGACTAGCGGGAGTCTCTACGAGCAGTACTTC.

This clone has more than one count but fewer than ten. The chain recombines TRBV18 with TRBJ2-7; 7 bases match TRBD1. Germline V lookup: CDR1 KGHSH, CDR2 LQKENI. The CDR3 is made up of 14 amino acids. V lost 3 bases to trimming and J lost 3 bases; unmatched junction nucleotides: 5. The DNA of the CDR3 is TGTGCCAGCTCACCCCGGGACAGAGTCTACGAGCAGTACTTC. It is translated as CASSPRDRVYEQYF.

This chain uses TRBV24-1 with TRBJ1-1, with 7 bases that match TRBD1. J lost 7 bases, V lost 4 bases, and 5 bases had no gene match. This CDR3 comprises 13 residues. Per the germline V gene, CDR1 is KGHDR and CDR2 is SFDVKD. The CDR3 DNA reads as TGTGCCACCAGTGACACGGACAGGAATGAAGCTTTCTTT. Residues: CATSDTDRNEAFF.

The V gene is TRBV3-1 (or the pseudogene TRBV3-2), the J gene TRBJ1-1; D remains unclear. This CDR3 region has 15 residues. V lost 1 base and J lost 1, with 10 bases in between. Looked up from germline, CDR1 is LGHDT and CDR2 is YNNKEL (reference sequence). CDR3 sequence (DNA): TGTGCCAGCAGCCAAGGCCACACCGGGAACACTGAAGCTTTCTTT. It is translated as CASSQGHTGNTEAFF.

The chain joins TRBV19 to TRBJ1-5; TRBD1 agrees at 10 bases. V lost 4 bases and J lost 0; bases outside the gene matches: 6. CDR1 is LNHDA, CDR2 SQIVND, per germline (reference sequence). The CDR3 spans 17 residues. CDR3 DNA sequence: TGTGCCAGTAGTAGGGGACAGGGGTGGAGTAGCAATCAGCCCCAGCATTTT. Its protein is CASSRGQGWSSNQPQHF.

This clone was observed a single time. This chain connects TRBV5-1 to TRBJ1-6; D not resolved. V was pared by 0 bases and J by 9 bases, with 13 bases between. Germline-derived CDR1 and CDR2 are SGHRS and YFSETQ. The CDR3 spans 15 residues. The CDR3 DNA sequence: TGCGCCAGCAGCTTGGTGGGTGGAGGGAGTTCACCCCTCCACTTT. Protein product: CASSLVGGGSSPLHF.

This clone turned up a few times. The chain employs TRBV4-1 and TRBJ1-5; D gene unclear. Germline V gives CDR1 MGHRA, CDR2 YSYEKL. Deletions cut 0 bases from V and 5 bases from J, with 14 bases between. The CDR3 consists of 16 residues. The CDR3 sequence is CASSQEGWGRDQPQHF. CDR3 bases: TGCGCCAGCAGCCAAGAGGGGTGGGGTAGGGATCAGCCCCAGCATTTT.

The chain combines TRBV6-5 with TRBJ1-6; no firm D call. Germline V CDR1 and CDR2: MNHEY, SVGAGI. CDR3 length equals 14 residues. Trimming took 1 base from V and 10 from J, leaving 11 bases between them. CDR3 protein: CASSYLQRSSPLHF. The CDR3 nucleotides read TGTGCCAGCAGTTACTTGCAGCGGAGCTCACCCCTCCACTTT.

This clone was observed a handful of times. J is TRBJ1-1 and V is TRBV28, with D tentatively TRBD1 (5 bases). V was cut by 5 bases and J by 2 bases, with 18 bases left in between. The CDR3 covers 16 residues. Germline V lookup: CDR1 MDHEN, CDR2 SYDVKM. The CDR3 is CASSIPPGLANTEAFF. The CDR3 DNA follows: TGTGCCAGCAGTATACCTCCGGGACTAGCAAACACTGAAGCTTTCTTT.

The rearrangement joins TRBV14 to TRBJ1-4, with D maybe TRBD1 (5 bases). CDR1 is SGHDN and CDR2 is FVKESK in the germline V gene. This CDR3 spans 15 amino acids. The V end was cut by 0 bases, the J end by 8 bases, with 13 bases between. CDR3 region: CASSQDLAGYEKLFF. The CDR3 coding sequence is TGTGCCAGCAGCCAAGATTTAGCAGGGTACGAAAAACTGTTTTTT.

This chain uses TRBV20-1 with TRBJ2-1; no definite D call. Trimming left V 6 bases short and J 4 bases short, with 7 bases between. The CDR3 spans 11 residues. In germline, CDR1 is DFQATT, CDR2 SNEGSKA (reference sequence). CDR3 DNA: TGCAGTGCCCCTGGTTACAATGAGCAGTTCTTC. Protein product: CSAPGYNEQFF.

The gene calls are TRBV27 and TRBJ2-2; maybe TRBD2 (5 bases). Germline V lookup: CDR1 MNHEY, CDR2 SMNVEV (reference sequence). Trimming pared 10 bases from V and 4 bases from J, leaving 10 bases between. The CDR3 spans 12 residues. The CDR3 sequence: CANRTPTGELFF. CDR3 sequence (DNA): TGTGCCAATAGGACTCCCACCGGGGAGCTGTTTTTT.

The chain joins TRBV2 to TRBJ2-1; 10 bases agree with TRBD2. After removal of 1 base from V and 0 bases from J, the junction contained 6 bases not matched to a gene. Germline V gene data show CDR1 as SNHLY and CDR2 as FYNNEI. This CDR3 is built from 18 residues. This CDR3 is CASSEVRSSGSSYNEQFF. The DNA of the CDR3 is TGTGCCAGCAGTGAAGTTCGGTCTAGCGGGAGCTCCTACAATGAGCAGTTCTTC.

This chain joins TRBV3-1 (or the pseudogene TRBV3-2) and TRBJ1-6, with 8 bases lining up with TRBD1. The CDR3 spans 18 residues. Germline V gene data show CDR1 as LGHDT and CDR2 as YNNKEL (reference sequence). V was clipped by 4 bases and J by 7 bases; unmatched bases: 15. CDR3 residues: CASSLDRGFVRGNSPLHF. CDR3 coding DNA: TGTGCCAGCAGCCTCGACAGGGGATTTGTCCGCGGAAATTCACCCCTCCACTTT.

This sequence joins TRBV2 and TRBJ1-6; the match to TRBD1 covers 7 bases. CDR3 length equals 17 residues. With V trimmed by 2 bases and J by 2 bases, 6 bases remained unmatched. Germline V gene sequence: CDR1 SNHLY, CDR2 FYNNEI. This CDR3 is CASSERGGRTYNSPLHF. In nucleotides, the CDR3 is TGTGCCAGCAGTGAAAGAGGGGGCAGAACCTATAATTCACCCCTCCACTTT.